Listed here are 11 T cell receptor beta chains from one sample, sequenced in a study of shared clonotypes between healthy human individuals. Produced via immunoSEQ multiplex PCR; TCRdb's table is partial and in-frame only. The sample shows 2,100,000 or so clones, around 95% of them seen only once. Sequencing input: naive CD4+ T cells sorted from blood. Described subset: CD45RA+ positively selected. These receptors all come from a man between 18 and 29 years old in good health.

The chain joins TRBV7-6 to TRBJ2-7; D is unresolved. The V gene's germline CDR1 is SGHVS and CDR2 FNYEAQ. The CDR3 is 14 residues long. With 1 base removed from V and 5 bases from J, the gap between germline ends came to 12 bases. Written as DNA, the CDR3 is TGTGCCAGCAGCTTAGGAGGAAGGGATCACGAGCAGTACTTC. It is translated as CASSLGGRDHEQYF.

This sequence joins TRBV6-5 and TRBJ1-5; D might be TRBD1 (6 bases). V lost 4 bases and J lost 5, with 18 bases in between. The CDR3 extends over 16 amino acids. CDR1 MNHEY and CDR2 SVGAGI come from the germline V gene. CDR3 nucleotide sequence: TGTGCCAGCAGTTTCGACTTTACAGGGAGGCATCAGCCCCAGCATTTT. Amino acids: CASSFDFTGRHQPQHF.

The V and J genes are TRBV7-2 and TRBJ2-5, with a tentative D call TRBD1 (6 bases). This CDR3 region has 13 residues. The V gene lost 5 bases and the J gene lost 2 bases, with 9 bases spanning the gap. Per the germline V gene, CDR1 is SGHTA and CDR2 is FQGNSA. DNA for the CDR3: TGTGCCAGCAGCCTCGACAGGCAAGAGACCCAGTACTTC. It codes for CASSLDRQETQYF.

The chain recombines TRBV5-4 with TRBJ2-5, with D possibly being TRBD1 or TRBD2 (5 bases each). V was cut by 0 bases and J by 4 bases, with 10 bases left in between. CDR1 SGHNT and CDR2 YYREEE come from the germline V gene (reference sequence). This CDR3 comprises 14 residues. CDR3 nucleotides: TGTGCCAGCAGCTTGGGAGGGGCCCTAGAGACCCAGTACTTC. Its translation: CASSLGGALETQYF. Full variable domain (missing parts from reference TRBV5-4 and TRBJ2-5): ETGVTQSPTHLIKTRGQQVTLRCSSQSGHNTVSWYQQALGQGPQFIFQYYREEENGRGNFPPRFSGLQFPNYSSELNVNALELDDSALYLCASSLGGALETQYFGPGTRLLVL.

V gene TRBV19 combines with J gene TRBJ2-7; D possibly corresponds to TRBD2 (5 bases). The CDR3 is 13 amino acids. Germline V gene lookup returns CDR1 LNHDA and CDR2 SQIVND (reference sequence). Trimming removed 10 bases from V and 4 bases from J, with 17 bases in between. CDR3 bases: TGTGCCACCGCCCCGGGGATGAGGTACGAGCAGTACTTC. This codes for CATAPGMRYEQYF.

The CDR3 DNA sequence: TGTGCCATCAGCCCAGGGACTAGCACAGATACGCAGTATTTT. Encoded protein: CAISPGTSTDTQYF. The chain links TRBV10-3 to TRBJ2-3, with D possibly being TRBD2 (6 bases). With 6 bases removed from V and 0 bases from J, the gap between germline ends came to 10 bases. The CDR3 covers 14 residues. Germline loops: CDR1 ENHRY, CDR2 SYGVKD.

This chain's CDR3 is CASSQAQGAYEQYF. CDR3 nucleotides: TGTGCCAGCAGCCAAGCCCAGGGGGCCTACGAGCAGTACTTC. This chain joins TRBV14 and TRBJ2-7; 7 bases map to TRBD1. Losses at the gene ends were 1 base for V and 2 bases for J; bases not matched to a gene: 2. Germline V CDR1 and CDR2: SGHDN, FVKESK. The CDR3 has 14 amino acids. The full variable domain, rest sourced from reference TRBV14 and TRBJ2-7, is EAGVTQFPSHSVIEKGQTVTLRCDPISGHDNLYWYRRVMGKEIKFLLHFVKESKQDESGMPNNRFLAERTGGTYSTLKVQPAELEDSGVYFCASSQAQGAYEQYFGPGTRLTVT.

The chain employs TRBV7-8 and TRBJ1-2; the D is unclear. The germline V gene encodes CDR1 SGHVS and CDR2 FQNEAQ. V lost 1 base, J lost 5 bases, and 14 bases lay in between. The CDR3 consists of 15 residues. CDR3 nucleotides: TGTGCCAGCAGCTTAGTGGGCGGAGTAGGGTATGGCTACACCTTC. Translated, it gives CASSLVGGVGYGYTF.

The chain is built from TRBV2 and TRBJ2-5; TRBD1 or TRBD2 may be the D gene (5 bases each). Germline CDR1 and CDR2: SNHLY and FYNNEI. The CDR3 loop spans 13 amino acids. V was cut by 7 bases and J by 3 bases, with 12 bases left in between. In DNA, the CDR3 is TGTGCCAGCATTCGGGACGGGGAAGAGACCCAGTACTTC. Protein sequence: CASIRDGEETQYF.

The chain combines TRBV6-6 with TRBJ1-6, with 8 bases that match TRBD1. Germline lookup yields CDR1 MNHNY and CDR2 SVGAGI (reference sequence). The CDR3 totals 14 residues. The junction had 4 bases not matched to a gene; V was cut back by 4 bases and J by 8 bases. The CDR3 bases are TGTGCCAGCAGTTCACAGGGGGTTGATTCACCCCTCCACTTT. It codes for CASSSQGVDSPLHF.

This chain links TRBV7-3 with TRBJ2-3, with D tentatively TRBD1 or TRBD2 (5 bases each). Germline CDR1 reads SGHTA; CDR2 reads FQGTGA. The CDR3 loop spans 18 amino acids. Trimming took 2 bases from V and 2 from J, leaving 20 bases between them. The CDR3 reads CASSLGTPPRLVTDTQYF. CDR3 nucleotide sequence: TGTGCCAGCAGCTTAGGGACCCCGCCCCGCCTAGTCACAGATACGCAGTATTTT.